The 9 T cell receptor beta chains listed next were all sequenced from one sample in a study of shared clonotypes between healthy human individuals. TCRdb keeps only in-frame clones here, not all; method: immunoSEQ multiplex PCR. The repertoire holds a few million clones, with more than 80% as singletons. Sequencing was performed on naive CD4+ T cells from PBMCs. Stated subset: CD45RA+ positively selected. These receptors were taken from a young man in good health. Some clones in this sample may be carry-over from other donors' samples.

This rearrangement joins TRBV4-1 to TRBJ1-2; possibly TRBD1 for D (6 bases). Trimming shortened V by 4 bases and J by 0 bases, and 12 bases separated the two germline ends. The germline V gene has CDR1 MGHRA and CDR2 YSYEKL. The CDR3 covers 15 residues. The CDR3 DNA is TGCGCCAGCAGCCGGACAGCGAGAGCTAACTATGGCTACACCTTC. Translation: CASSRTARANYGYTF.

This sequence joins TRBV7-2 and TRBJ2-1, with unresolved D. Per germline, CDR1 SGHTA and CDR2 FQGNSA. V was shortened by 1 base and J by 9 bases, with 10 bases between the two germline ends. This CDR3 contains 13 residues. The CDR3, as DNA: TGTGCCAGCAGCTTAGTGGTCGGTACTGAGCAGTTCTTC. Encoded protein: CASSLVVGTEQFF.

CDR3 amino acids: CASSDYDRDGNTEAFF. The CDR3 region has the DNA TGTGCCAGCAGTGACTACGACAGGGACGGGAACACTGAAGCTTTCTTT. The rearrangement uses TRBV25-1 and TRBJ1-1, with 7 bases fitting TRBD1. With 3 bases clipped from V and 1 base from J, the junction kept 8 bases outside the gene matches. The germline V gene encodes CDR1 MGHDK and CDR2 SYGVNS. The CDR3 extends over 16 amino acids.

The chain couples TRBV5-1 to TRBJ2-1; 14 bases match TRBD2. Germline assignment: CDR1 SGHRS and CDR2 YFSETQ. V gave up 7 bases and J gave up 3 bases; unmatched junction bases: 3. The CDR3 spans 15 residues. The CDR3 DNA is TGCGCCAGCGCGGGACTAGCGGGGGTCTACAATGAGCAGTTCTTC. Translation gives CASAGLAGVYNEQFF. The full variable domain, in which reference TRBV5-1 and TRBJ2-1 provide the parts outside the CDR3, is KAGVTQTPRYLIKTRGQQVTLSCSPISGHRSVSWYQQTPGQGLQFLFEYFSETQRNKGNFPGRFSGRQFSNSRSEMNVSTLELGDSALYLCASAGLAGVYNEQFFGPGTRLTVL.

V is TRBV7-9 and J is TRBJ2-7, with TRBD2 identical over 8 bases. V lost 4 bases to trimming and J lost 8 bases; unmatched junction nucleotides: 19. CDR1 is SEHNR and CDR2 is FQNEAQ in the germline V gene (reference sequence). CDR3 length: 17 residues. The CDR3 sequence is CASSSTSGPPNAPKQYF. CDR3 in DNA: TGTGCCAGCAGCTCTACTAGCGGCCCACCCAACGCTCCTAAGCAGTACTTC.

This clone has only one observation. This rearrangement joins TRBV6-4 to TRBJ2-7; 10 positions match TRBD1. Germline assignment: CDR1 MRHNA and CDR2 SNTAGT. CDR3 size: 14 residues. Trimming took 7 bases from V and 4 from J; bases not matched to a gene: 7. CDR3 DNA sequence: TGTGCCAGCATACGACAGGGGGCCGGGTACGAGCAGTACTTC. Its translation: CASIRQGAGYEQYF.

This clone was found once. The chain employs TRBV2 and TRBJ1-2; TRBD1 matches 7 bases. The germline V gene encodes CDR1 SNHLY and CDR2 FYNNEI. The CDR3 loop spans 16 amino acids. The V segment lost 6 bases and the J segment 7 bases; nucleotides outside the gene matches: 17. CDR3 loop: CASRHRDSPSFGGYTF. The CDR3 DNA reads as TGTGCCAGCAGGCACCGGGACAGTCCCTCTTTTGGTGGCTACACCTTC.

The chain is built from TRBV4-2 and TRBJ1-1; D uncertain. Germline-derived CDR1 and CDR2 are LGHNA and YNFKEQ. This CDR3 comprises 14 residues. Trimming removed 1 base at V and 2 bases at J, with 8 bases between. This CDR3 is CASSQGTPNTEAFF. The CDR3, as DNA: TGTGCCAGCAGCCAAGGCACGCCAAACACTGAAGCTTTCTTT.

The J gene is TRBJ1-5, the V gene TRBV7-2, with no clear D. Germline V gene data show CDR1 as SGHTA and CDR2 as FQGNSA. The length of the CDR3 is 13 residues. Trimming cost V 5 bases and J 5 bases, with 10 bases left between them. The CDR3 loop is CASSLTPYQPQHF. CDR3 DNA sequence: TGTGCCAGCAGCCTCACCCCCTATCAGCCCCAGCATTTT.